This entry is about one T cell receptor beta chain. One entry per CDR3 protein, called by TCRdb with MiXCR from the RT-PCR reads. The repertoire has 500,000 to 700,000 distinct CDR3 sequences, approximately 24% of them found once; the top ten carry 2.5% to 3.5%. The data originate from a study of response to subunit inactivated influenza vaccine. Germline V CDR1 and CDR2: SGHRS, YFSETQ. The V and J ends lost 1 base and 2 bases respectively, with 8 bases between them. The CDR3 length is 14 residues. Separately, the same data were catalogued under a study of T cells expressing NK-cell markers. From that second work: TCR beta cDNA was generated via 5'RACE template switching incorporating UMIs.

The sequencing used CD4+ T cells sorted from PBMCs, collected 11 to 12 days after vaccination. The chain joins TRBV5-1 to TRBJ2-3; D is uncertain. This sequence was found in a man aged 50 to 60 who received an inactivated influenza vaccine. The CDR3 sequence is CASSLSDYTDTQYF. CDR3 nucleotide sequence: TGCGCCAGCAGCTTGAGCGATTACACAGATACGCAGTATTTT.